These T cell receptor beta chains were read from a single sample in a study of T cells in Graves' hyperthyroidism and ophthalmopathy. In TCRdb, the multiplex PCR reads were re-called with MiXCR into one record per CDR3 protein. The table lists 300,000 to 450,000 distinct CDR3 sequences, roughly 15% of them singletons. Sequenced input: blood. These receptors came from a woman aged 30 to 39 with Graves' ophthalmopathy. Each CDR3 is given with its conserved first and last residue. A D gene is named only where the DNA matches it firmly. Size values are once, few and many counts, or a class for expanded clones, and some rows have none.

TRBJ1-1,many,.,TRBV7-3,TGTGCCAGCAGCTTAACGTATGCGACTGAAGCTTTCTTT,CASSLTYATEAFF
TRBJ2-2,many,TRBD2,TRBV5-6,TGTGCCAGCAGCTTGGTTGCTAGCGGGGGCCAGAACACCGGGGAGCTGTTTTTT,CASSLVASGGQNTGELFF
TRBJ2-3,.,TRBD2,TRBV4-1,TGCGCCAGCAGCCAGCCCGGGGGGGGGCAAGATACGCAGTATTTT,CASSQPGGGQDTQYF
TRBJ2-3,many,.,TRBV2,TGTGCCAGCAGTGAAGAAAGGGGCTGGGGGCAGTATTTT,CASSEERGWGQYF
TRBJ2-7,many,.,TRBV28,TGTGCCAGCAGTTTATTGAGTGACGGATCCTACGAGCAGTACTTC,CASSLLSDGSYEQYF
TRBJ2-5,.,.,TRBV30,TGTGCCTGGAGTGACGGGCCCCAAGAGACCCAGTACTTC,CAWSDGPQETQYF
TRBJ1-4,many,TRBD1,TRBV12-3/TRBV12-4,TGTGCCAGCAGTTACGACAGGGGAGCAACTAATGAAAAACTGTTTTTT,CASSYDRGATNEKLFF
TRBJ1-4,many,.,TRBV28,TGTGCCAGCAGTTTTCGGGTTCTTGGAAAACTGTTTTTT,CASSFRVLGKLFF
TRBJ1-1,few,.,TRBV27,TGTGCCAGCAATGGGAGGAACACTGAAGCTTTCTTT,CASNGRNTEAFF
TRBJ1-6,.,TRBD1,TRBV4-1,TGCGCCAGCAGCAACGAAGCAGGACAGGACTTCTATAATTCACCCCTCCACTTT,CASSNEAGQDFYNSPLHF
TRBJ2-1,many,TRBD2,TRBV9,TGTGCCAGCAGCGTACGGCGGGGGGGCTCCTACAATGAGCAGTTCTTC,CASSVRRGGSYNEQFF
TRBJ2-1,.,TRBD2,TRBV20-1,TGCAGTGCTAGTTTACTAGCGGGGGCTAATGAGCAGTTCTTC,CSASLLAGANEQFF
TRBJ2-5,many,.,TRBV12-3/TRBV12-4,TGTGCCAGCAGCCCCCGGACAGTTCTTGAGACCCAGTACTTC,CASSPRTVLETQYF
TRBJ2-5,many,TRBD2,TRBV7-2,TGTGCCAGCAGCCAACAAGCGGGGGAAGAGACCCAGTACTTC,CASSQQAGEETQYF
TRBJ2-3,many,TRBD2,TRBV3-1,TGTGCCAGCAGCCAGTGGGCTAGCGGGGGGGATACGCAGTATTTT,CASSQWASGGDTQYF
TRBJ1-6,many,.,TRBV5-1,TGCGCCAGCAGCTCGGGCGGGACGGCCCTCCACTTT,CASSSGGTALHF
TRBJ2-5,few,TRBD1,TRBV29-1,TGCAGCGTTCGGACAGGTTGGTCGGAGACCCAGTACTTC,CSVRTGWSETQYF
TRBJ1-6,many,.,TRBV3-1,TGTGCCAGCAGCCAAGTTGCGGGGTCCAACTATAATTCACCCCTCCACTTT,CASSQVAGSNYNSPLHF
TRBJ1-2,.,.,TRBV6-5,TGTGCCAGCAGTTACTCCCAGGTGCCTAACTATGGCTACACCTTC,CASSYSQVPNYGYTF
TRBJ1-1,many,.,TRBV6-2/TRBV6-3,TGTGCCAGCCGACCCGACAGTTTGAACACTGAAGCTTTCTTT,CASRPDSLNTEAFF
TRBJ1-1,many,.,TRBV6-1,TGTGCCAGCATCCTGACATTCGGGATAGGGAACACTGAAGCTTTCTTT,CASILTFGIGNTEAFF
TRBJ1-4,many,.,TRBV7-9,TGTGCCAGCAGCTCTGGTATGAATGAAAAACTGTTTTTT,CASSSGMNEKLFF
TRBJ1-5,many,.,TRBV28,TGTGCCAGCTGGGGCGGGGTAGAGCCCCAGCATTTT,CASWGGVEPQHF
TRBJ2-1,many,.,TRBV7-3,TGTGCCAGCAGCTCACCGGGTTACAATGAGCAGTTCTTC,CASSSPGYNEQFF
TRBJ1-4,many,.,TRBV7-2,TGTGCCAGCACCCCGGGAACAGGTCGTGAAAAACTGTTTTTT,CASTPGTGREKLFF
TRBJ1-1,many,.,TRBV3-1,TGTGCCAGCAGCCAAGAGGCAGGGATGCGGACTGAAGCTTTCTTT,CASSQEAGMRTEAFF
TRBJ1-1,many,.,TRBV20-1,TGCAGTGCTTCGGGACTCCTTGCTCCTGAAGCTTTCTTT,CSASGLLAPEAFF
TRBJ2-7,many,.,TRBV7-9,TGTGCCAGCACCCCGGGGGGCGGCACCTACGAGCAGTACTTC,CASTPGGGTYEQYF
TRBJ2-5,.,TRBD1,TRBV20-1,TGCAGTGCTATCAACAGGGGATACCAAGAGACCCAGTACTTC,CSAINRGYQETQYF
TRBJ1-1,many,TRBD1,TRBV28,TGTGCCACCGACAGGGGGAGAAGCACTGAAGCTTTCTTT,CATDRGRSTEAFF
TRBJ2-1,many,.,TRBV12-3/TRBV12-4,TGTGCCAGCAGTGGACAGCTAGGAGGTGAGCAGTTCTTC,CASSGQLGGEQFF
TRBJ1-1,.,TRBD1,TRBV27,TGTGCCACCCGACAGGGGATGAGGAACACTGAAGCTTTCTTT,CATRQGMRNTEAFF
TRBJ1-2,many,.,TRBV28,TGTGCCAGCAGTTTACTTTCCTATGGCTACACCTTC,CASSLLSYGYTF
TRBJ2-5,few,.,TRBV11-2,TGTGCCAGCAGCTTAGATGGGTATTATGGGGGGACCCAGTACTTC,CASSLDGYYGGTQYF
TRBJ2-1,many,.,TRBV28,TGTGCCAGCGGTGGAGGGACTGCCTTTGTGGTGCAGTTCTTC,CASGGGTAFVVQFF
TRBJ1-5,few,.,TRBV19,TGTGCCAGTATGTTGGGGGTCGGGCAGCCCCAGCATTTT,CASMLGVGQPQHF
TRBJ1-5,.,.,TRBV7-8,TGTGCCAGCAGCCGGGACGGGAGTCTCAATCAGCCCCAGCATTTT,CASSRDGSLNQPQHF
TRBJ2-1,.,.,TRBV13,TGTGCCAGCAGCTCCTACTCCGGGGGACAGCCCTACAATGAGCAGTTCTTC,CASSSYSGGQPYNEQFF
TRBJ2-7,many,TRBD2,TRBV28,TGTGCCAGCAGGAAATATAGCGGGGGCAACGAGCAGTACTTC,CASRKYSGGNEQYF
TRBJ1-1,many,.,TRBV12-3/TRBV12-4,TGTGCCAGCAGTTTCTCGGGGGGCATGAACACTGAAGCTTTCTTT,CASSFSGGMNTEAFF
TRBJ2-7,few,.,TRBV30,TGTGCCTGGTCAGGGCACCCCTACGAGCAGTACTTC,CAWSGHPYEQYF
TRBJ2-3,.,.,TRBV4-1,TGCGCCAGCAGCCACGGGGTGGATACGCAGTATTTT,CASSHGVDTQYF